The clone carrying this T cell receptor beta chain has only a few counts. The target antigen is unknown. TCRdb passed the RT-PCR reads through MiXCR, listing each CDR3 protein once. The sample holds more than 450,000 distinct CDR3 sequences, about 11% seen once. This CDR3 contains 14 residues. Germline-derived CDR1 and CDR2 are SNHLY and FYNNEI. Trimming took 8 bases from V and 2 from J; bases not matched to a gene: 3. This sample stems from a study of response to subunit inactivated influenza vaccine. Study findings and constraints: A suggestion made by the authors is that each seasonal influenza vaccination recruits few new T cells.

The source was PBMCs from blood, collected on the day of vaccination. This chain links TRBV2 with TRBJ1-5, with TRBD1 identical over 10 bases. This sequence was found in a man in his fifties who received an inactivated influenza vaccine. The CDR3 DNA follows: TGTGCCAGCGGGGACAGGGGTGGCAATCAGCCCCAGCATTTT. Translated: CASGDRGGNQPQHF. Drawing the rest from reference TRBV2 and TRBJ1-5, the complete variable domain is EPEVTQTPSHQVTQMGQEVILRCVPISNHLYFYWYRQILGQKVEFLVSFYNNEISEKSEIFDDQFSVERPDGSNFTLKIRSTKLEDSAMYFCASGDRGGNQPQHFGDGTRLSIL.